This is a list of T cell receptor beta chains from one sample in a study of cytomegalovirus exposure and HLA in healthy donors. The protocol was immunoSEQ multiplex PCR, while the TCRdb copy is restricted to in-frame clones and leaves out a portion. In the table there are about 140,000 clones, 82% of which are singletons. Sequencing was carried out using PBMCs. The origin of the receptors is a woman aged 35 to 49 in good health and CMV-seronegative. The CDR3 runs from the conserved cysteine through the conserved F or W. Fields, in order: J gene, D gene, clone size, V gene, CDR3 protein, CDR3 DNA. D genes are given only for firm matches. Some rows have no size entry. The others give once, few or many, or a class for an expanded clone.

j_call: TRBJ1-2
d_call: TRBD1
clone_size: .
v_call: TRBV4-1
cdr3_aa: CASTPWTGGYGYTF
cdr3_nt: TGCGCCAGTACCCCCTGGACAGGGGGTTATGGCTACACCTTC

j_call: TRBJ2-5
d_call: .
clone_size: .
v_call: TRBV7-9
cdr3_aa: CASSTSLLDAGIQYF
cdr3_nt: TGTGCCAGCAGCACCTCTCTCCTAGATGCAGGGATCCAGTACTTC

j_call: TRBJ1-6
d_call: .
clone_size: .
v_call: TRBV19
cdr3_aa: CASSTRATLHF
cdr3_nt: TGTGCCAGTAGTACCAGGGCTACCCTCCACTTT

j_call: TRBJ2-5
d_call: .
clone_size: .
v_call: TRBV5-1
cdr3_aa: CASSVDSKETQYF
cdr3_nt: TGCGCCAGCAGCGTGGACAGTAAAGAGACCCAGTACTTC

j_call: TRBJ2-2
d_call: .
clone_size: .
v_call: TRBV19
cdr3_aa: CASSIMTVTGELFF
cdr3_nt: TGTGCCAGTAGTATAATGACAGTTACCGGGGAGCTGTTTTTT

j_call: TRBJ1-3
d_call: .
clone_size: .
v_call: TRBV6-1
cdr3_aa: CASSVHHVPGNTIYF
cdr3_nt: TGTGCCAGCAGTGTACATCATGTTCCTGGAAACACCATATATTTT

j_call: TRBJ1-4
d_call: TRBD1
clone_size: .
v_call: TRBV7-8
cdr3_aa: CASSLTGDYEKLFF
cdr3_nt: TGTGCCAGCAGCTTGACAGGGGACTATGAAAAACTGTTTTTT

j_call: TRBJ1-5
d_call: TRBD1
clone_size: .
v_call: TRBV10-1
cdr3_aa: CASRPATGGYQPQHF
cdr3_nt: TGCGCCAGCAGGCCCGCTACAGGGGGCTATCAGCCCCAGCATTTT

j_call: TRBJ1-1
d_call: TRBD1
clone_size: .
v_call: TRBV20-1
cdr3_aa: CRQGGNTEAFF
cdr3_nt: TGCCGGCAGGGGGGGAACACTGAAGCTTTCTTT

j_call: TRBJ1-2
d_call: .
clone_size: .
v_call: TRBV30
cdr3_aa: CAWEFFKGSVRGYTF
cdr3_nt: TGTGCCTGGGAATTCTTTAAGGGGTCCGTGCGTGGCTACACCTTC

j_call: TRBJ1-5
d_call: TRBD1
clone_size: .
v_call: TRBV6-5
cdr3_aa: CASSTDRFQPQHF
cdr3_nt: TGTGCCAGCAGTACGGACAGGTTTCAGCCCCAGCATTTT

j_call: TRBJ2-5
d_call: .
clone_size: .
v_call: TRBV29-1
cdr3_aa: CSVVQVQETQYF
cdr3_nt: TGCAGCGTTGTACAGGTGCAAGAGACCCAGTACTTC

j_call: TRBJ2-7
d_call: .
clone_size: once
v_call: TRBV28
cdr3_aa: CASSLAGSAYEQYF
cdr3_nt: TGTGCCAGCAGTTTAGCGGGATCCGCCTACGAGCAGTACTTC

j_call: TRBJ2-1
d_call: .
clone_size: .
v_call: TRBV7-2
cdr3_aa: CASSPQTNVNRFF
cdr3_nt: TGTGCCAGCAGCCCCCAGACAAACGTCAACCGGTTCTTC

j_call: TRBJ2-7
d_call: TRBD1
clone_size: .
v_call: TRBV7-9
cdr3_aa: CASTERIGGRYEQYF
cdr3_nt: TGTGCCAGCACCGAACGGATAGGGGGCAGGTACGAGCAGTACTTC

j_call: TRBJ2-7
d_call: .
clone_size: .
v_call: TRBV6-5
cdr3_aa: CASSYSRTILNEQYF
cdr3_nt: TGTGCCAGCAGTTACTCCCGGACAATACTGAACGAGCAGTACTTC

j_call: TRBJ1-2
d_call: .
clone_size: .
v_call: TRBV7-9
cdr3_aa: CASSLLWEDDYGYTF
cdr3_nt: TGTGCCAGCAGCTTATTGTGGGAGGATGACTATGGCTACACCTTC

j_call: TRBJ1-6
d_call: TRBD1
clone_size: .
v_call: TRBV25-1
cdr3_aa: CATTKTGTGVSPLHF
cdr3_nt: TGTGCCACCACGAAAACCGGGACAGGAGTTTCACCCCTCCACTTT

j_call: TRBJ2-7
d_call: .
clone_size: .
v_call: TRBV7-2
cdr3_aa: CASSRQDSGPYEQYF
cdr3_nt: TGTGCCAGCAGCCGACAGGACTCGGGGCCCTACGAGCAGTACTTC

j_call: TRBJ2-4
d_call: .
clone_size: .
v_call: TRBV4-3
cdr3_aa: CASSQGLSKNIQYF
cdr3_nt: TGCGCCAGCAGCCAAGGACTATCCAAAAACATTCAGTACTTC

j_call: TRBJ1-4
d_call: .
clone_size: .
v_call: TRBV6-1
cdr3_aa: CASNNHSF
cdr3_nt: TGTGCCAGCAACAACCACAGTTTC

j_call: TRBJ2-7
d_call: TRBD1
clone_size: .
v_call: TRBV18
cdr3_aa: CASSTSRTGAGEQYF
cdr3_nt: TGTGCCAGCTCAACCAGTCGGACAGGGGCGGGGGAGCAGTACTTC

j_call: TRBJ2-1
d_call: TRBD2
clone_size: once
v_call: TRBV18
cdr3_aa: CASSPRGSGMIYEQFF
cdr3_nt: TGTGCCAGCTCACCCCGGGGTAGCGGGATGATCTATGAGCAGTTCTTC

j_call: TRBJ1-1
d_call: .
clone_size: .
v_call: TRBV18
cdr3_aa: CASSPRISGDLGLRVAFF
cdr3_nt: TGTGCCAGCTCACCACGCATATCGGGGGATTTAGGGCTTCGCGTAGCTTTCTTT

j_call: TRBJ2-1
d_call: .
clone_size: .
v_call: TRBV11-2
cdr3_aa: CASSPSPRGGQVDYNEQFF
cdr3_nt: TGTGCCAGCAGCCCCTCCCCTCGGGGAGGCCAAGTTGACTATAATGAGCAGTTCTTC

j_call: TRBJ2-7
d_call: .
clone_size: few
v_call: TRBV11-2
cdr3_aa: CASSLTSYEQYF
cdr3_nt: TGTGCCAGCAGCTTAACTTCCTACGAGCAGTACTTC

j_call: TRBJ2-3
d_call: .
clone_size: .
v_call: TRBV4-1
cdr3_aa: CASSQGESGASTDTQYF
cdr3_nt: TGCGCCAGCAGCCAAGGTGAATCAGGGGCTAGCACAGATACGCAGTATTTT

j_call: TRBJ2-1
d_call: TRBD2
clone_size: few
v_call: TRBV7-2
cdr3_aa: CASSLQGLEGDEQFF
cdr3_nt: TGTGCCAGCAGCTTACAGGGACTAGAGGGGGATGAGCAGTTCTTC

j_call: TRBJ2-1
d_call: .
clone_size: .
v_call: TRBV5-5
cdr3_aa: CASSRNGGSSYNEQFF
cdr3_nt: TGTGCCAGCAGCCGGAATGGGGGGAGCTCCTACAATGAGCAGTTCTTC

j_call: TRBJ1-5
d_call: .
clone_size: .
v_call: TRBV27
cdr3_aa: CASRQGNQPQHF
cdr3_nt: TGTGCCAGCAGGCAGGGCAACCAGCCCCAGCATTTT

j_call: TRBJ2-7
d_call: TRBD1
clone_size: few
v_call: TRBV25-1
cdr3_aa: CASPGTGILPNLEQYF
cdr3_nt: TGTGCCAGCCCAGGGACAGGGATCCTACCGAACCTCGAGCAGTACTTC

j_call: TRBJ2-7
d_call: TRBD1
clone_size: .
v_call: TRBV7-2
cdr3_aa: CASTWRDRAYEQYF
cdr3_nt: TGTGCCAGCACCTGGCGGGACAGGGCCTACGAGCAGTACTTC

j_call: TRBJ2-1
d_call: TRBD2
clone_size: .
v_call: TRBV10-3
cdr3_aa: CAISSLGGTSPYNEQFF
cdr3_nt: TGTGCCATCAGTTCACTGGGGGGGACTAGCCCCTACAATGAGCAGTTCTTC

j_call: TRBJ2-1
d_call: TRBD2
clone_size: .
v_call: TRBV9
cdr3_aa: CASSVDRGGRNSLYNEQFF
cdr3_nt: TGTGCCAGCAGCGTAGATAGGGGCGGGAGGAACTCCCTCTACAATGAGCAGTTCTTC

j_call: TRBJ1-2
d_call: TRBD1
clone_size: .
v_call: TRBV28
cdr3_aa: CASSPAGTGSGFGYTF
cdr3_nt: TGTGCCAGCAGTCCGGCCGGGACAGGGTCTGGATTCGGCTACACCTTC

j_call: TRBJ2-2
d_call: .
clone_size: .
v_call: TRBV12-5
cdr3_aa: CASGPSPTGPGELFF
cdr3_nt: TGTGCTAGTGGTCCCTCCCCAACAGGGCCCGGGGAGCTGTTTTTT

j_call: TRBJ2-7
d_call: .
clone_size: .
v_call: TRBV5-1
cdr3_aa: CASSLEIGSSYEQYF
cdr3_nt: TGCGCCAGCAGCTTGGAAATAGGTAGCTCCTACGAGCAGTACTTC

j_call: TRBJ2-7
d_call: TRBD2
clone_size: .
v_call: TRBV27
cdr3_aa: CASSHSSGVAGDSSYEQYF
cdr3_nt: TGTGCCAGCAGCCATTCGTCCGGGGTAGCGGGAGACTCCTCCTACGAGCAGTACTTC

j_call: TRBJ1-1
d_call: .
clone_size: .
v_call: TRBV7-8
cdr3_aa: CASSLRGIDYTEAFF
cdr3_nt: TGTGCCAGCAGCTTACGGGGGATTGATTACACTGAAGCTTTCTTT

j_call: TRBJ2-7
d_call: TRBD1
clone_size: .
v_call: TRBV7-3
cdr3_aa: CASSLGDRPYEQYF
cdr3_nt: TGTGCCAGCAGCTTAGGGGACAGGCCCTACGAGCAGTACTTC

j_call: TRBJ1-6
d_call: TRBD1
clone_size: .
v_call: TRBV19
cdr3_aa: CASTPGQANSYNSPLHF
cdr3_nt: TGTGCCAGTACCCCGGGACAGGCGAACTCCTATAATTCACCCCTCCACTTT

j_call: TRBJ1-1
d_call: .
clone_size: .
v_call: TRBV6-5
cdr3_aa: CASSYLQDYTEAFF
cdr3_nt: TGTGCCAGCAGTTACCTTCAGGACTACACTGAAGCTTTCTTT

j_call: TRBJ2-5
d_call: TRBD2
clone_size: .
v_call: TRBV4-1
cdr3_aa: CASSLETGSGIREQYF
cdr3_nt: TGCGCCAGCAGCCTTGAGACAGGTAGCGGGATCAGGGAGCAGTACTTC

j_call: TRBJ2-7
d_call: TRBD1
clone_size: .
v_call: TRBV10-3
cdr3_aa: CAITRTGTTYEQYF
cdr3_nt: TGTGCCATCACCCGGACAGGCACGACCTACGAGCAGTACTTC

j_call: TRBJ1-2
d_call: .
clone_size: .
v_call: TRBV5-4
cdr3_aa: CASRGQAIYGYTF
cdr3_nt: TGTGCCAGCAGGGGGCAGGCCATTTATGGCTACACCTTC

j_call: TRBJ2-1
d_call: .
clone_size: .
v_call: TRBV4-3
cdr3_aa: CASSQIAWGPAWDEQFF
cdr3_nt: TGCGCCAGCAGCCAGATAGCATGGGGCCCGGCATGGGATGAGCAGTTCTTC

j_call: TRBJ1-2
d_call: .
clone_size: once
v_call: TRBV28
cdr3_aa: CASSADPNYGYTF
cdr3_nt: TGTGCCAGCAGCGCAGATCCGAATTATGGCTACACCTTC

j_call: TRBJ2-7
d_call: TRBD1
clone_size: .
v_call: TRBV29-1
cdr3_aa: CSVTGTAYEQYF
cdr3_nt: TGCAGCGTCACAGGGACAGCCTACGAGCAGTACTTC

j_call: TRBJ2-5
d_call: .
clone_size: .
v_call: TRBV18
cdr3_aa: CAGRSSKETQYF
cdr3_nt: TGTGCCGGCCGTTCCTCGAAAGAGACCCAGTACTTC

j_call: TRBJ2-5
d_call: .
clone_size: .
v_call: TRBV11-3
cdr3_aa: CASSEGGAQYF
cdr3_nt: TGTGCCAGCAGCGAGGGGGGGGCCCAGTACTTC

j_call: TRBJ2-7
d_call: TRBD1
clone_size: .
v_call: TRBV4-3
cdr3_aa: CASGDRGSYEQYF
cdr3_nt: TGCGCCAGCGGGGACAGGGGCTCCTACGAGCAGTACTTC

j_call: TRBJ2-7
d_call: .
clone_size: once
v_call: TRBV27
cdr3_aa: CASSLQVAYEQYF
cdr3_nt: TGTGCCAGCAGTTTACAGGTAGCCTACGAGCAGTACTTC

j_call: TRBJ2-7
d_call: .
clone_size: .
v_call: TRBV5-6
cdr3_aa: CASSLSAPDEQYF
cdr3_nt: TGTGCCAGCAGCTTGTCTGCCCCAGACGAGCAGTACTTC

j_call: TRBJ1-3
d_call: .
clone_size: .
v_call: TRBV7-9
cdr3_aa: CASSVGREISGNTIYF
cdr3_nt: TGTGCCAGCAGCGTGGGGCGCGAGATCTCTGGAAACACCATATATTTT

j_call: TRBJ2-7
d_call: .
clone_size: once
v_call: TRBV7-2
cdr3_aa: CASSGRQGSAYEQYF
cdr3_nt: TGTGCCAGCAGCGGGCGCCAGGGATCGGCCTACGAGCAGTACTTC